The present TCR beta chain was sequenced within a study of blood T cell repertoires in COVID-19. In the study overall: Sites in the United States, Italy and Spain provided acute and convalescent COVID-19 samples.

This CDR3 is 14 amino acids long. Losses at the gene ends were 6 bases for V and 7 bases for J; bases not matched to a gene: 6. CDR1 MNHEY and CDR2 SVGAGI come from the germline V gene. Original processing notes: Amplification of reference gene primers provided the estimated nucleated cell counts. Clones were read by immunoSEQ multiplex PCR, and TCRdb kept only the in-frame ones, dropping some. Clone size and V and J calls were adopted from that table, with D and trimming inferred from the DNA. In the table there are roughly 140,000 clones, around nine tenths of which are singletons. The chain employs TRBV6-5 and TRBJ2-1; 10 bases are a match to TRBD1. The sample consisted of peripheral blood. This TCR came from a human donor in a cohort sampled during active COVID-19. The CDR3: CASSTDRGINEQFF. The CDR3 coding sequence is TGTGCCAGCAGCACGGACAGGGGGATTAATGAGCAGTTCTTC.